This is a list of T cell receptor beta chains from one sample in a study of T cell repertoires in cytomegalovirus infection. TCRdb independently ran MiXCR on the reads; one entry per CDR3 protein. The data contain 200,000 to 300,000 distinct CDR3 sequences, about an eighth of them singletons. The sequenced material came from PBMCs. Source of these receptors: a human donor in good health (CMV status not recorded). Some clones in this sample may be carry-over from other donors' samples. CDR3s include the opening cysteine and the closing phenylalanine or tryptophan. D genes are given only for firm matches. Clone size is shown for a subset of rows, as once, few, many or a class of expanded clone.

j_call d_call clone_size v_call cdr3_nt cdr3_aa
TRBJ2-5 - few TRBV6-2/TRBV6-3 TGTGCCAGCAGTTACCCGACGGTGTTACCGAACCAAGAGACCCAGTACTTC CASSYPTVLPNQETQYF
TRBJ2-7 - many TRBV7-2 TGTGCCTGCCGGGCGGGCGCGACCTCCTACGAGCAGTACTTC CACRAGATSYEQYF
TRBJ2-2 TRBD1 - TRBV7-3 TGTGCCAGCAGCTTAGCACAGGGGGCCCTCACCGGGGAGCTGTTTTTT CASSLAQGALTGELFF
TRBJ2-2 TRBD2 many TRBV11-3 TGTGCCAGCAGCACGGGACTAGCAGGAGAGGGGACCGGGGAGCTGTTTTTT CASSTGLAGEGTGELFF
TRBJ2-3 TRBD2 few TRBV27 TGTGCCAGCAGTCCTCTGGCGGGAGTGGGAGATACGCAGTATTTT CASSPLAGVGDTQYF
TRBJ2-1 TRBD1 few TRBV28 TGTGCCAGCAGTCCACCCCCGGGACAGGGGCGCAAGCAGTTCTTC CASSPPPGQGRKQFF
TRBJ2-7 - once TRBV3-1 TGTGCCAGCAGCGCCCGTGGGGCAACCTACGAGCAGTACTTC CASSARGATYEQYF
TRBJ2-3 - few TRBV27 TGTGCCAGCAGTTTCAGGAAACCCGGCGCAGATACGCAGTATTTT CASSFRKPGADTQYF
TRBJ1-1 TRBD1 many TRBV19 TGTGCCAGTAGTATAGGCCGGGACAGGCGAAACACTGAAGCTTTCTTT CASSIGRDRRNTEAFF
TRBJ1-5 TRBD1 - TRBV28 TGTGCCAGCAGTGTTAATACCTGGACAGGGTACGAGCCCCAGCATTTT CASSVNTWTGYEPQHF
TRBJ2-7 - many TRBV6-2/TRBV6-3 TGTGCCAGCAGTTACTCGAGGGTAGTGTTCTACGAGCAGTACTTC CASSYSRVVFYEQYF
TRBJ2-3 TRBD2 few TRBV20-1 TGCAGTGCTAGTCCCCTACTAGCGGGGACAGATACGCAGTATTTT CSASPLLAGTDTQYF
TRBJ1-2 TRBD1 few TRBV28 TGTGCCAGCAGCCTCAGGGACAGGGGGACTTACCGCGTATATGGCTACACCTTC CASSLRDRGTYRVYGYTF
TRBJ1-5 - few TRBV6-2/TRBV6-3 TGTGCCAGCAGTTACTCGAGGGGTCAGCCCCAGCATTTT CASSYSRGQPQHF
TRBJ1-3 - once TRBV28 TGTGCCAGCAGTTTTTCGAGTGGAAACACCATATATTTT CASSFSSGNTIYF
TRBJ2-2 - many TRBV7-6 TGTGCCAGCAGCCAGTGGAGCGAAGACAACGGGGAGCTGTTTTTT CASSQWSEDNGELFF